This T cell receptor (beta chain) was found in a study of T cell responses to AZD1222 COVID-19 vaccine. The overall study: Second doses were pooled across both intervals (about 4 or about 12 weeks). Study results and limitations: Seropositive AZD1222 recipients at baseline numbered only five or six. It was only after the peak T cell response that any repertoires were sampled. Regions left unmutated in variants are reportedly the target of nearly half of spike-specific TCRs.

The CDR3 length is 14 residues. Germline assignment: CDR1 ENHRY and CDR2 SYGVKD. The V gene lost 3 bases and the J gene lost 7 bases, with 13 bases spanning the gap. Remarks on this clone: What it recognizes is unknown.

Method: immunoSEQ multiplex PCR; TCRdb's copy keeps in-frame clones and lacks some. The top ten hold around 2% of the sample, which has roughly 140,000 clones, about 91% seen once. The genes are TRBV10-3 and TRBJ2-1; tentatively, D is TRBD2 (5 bases). This material consisted of peripheral blood, taken on day 0 of AZD1222 vaccination. The clonotype was recovered from an adult in good health. The DNA of the CDR3 is TGTGCCATCAGTGAAGAACTAGGCGAGAATGAGCAGTTCTTC. It encodes CAISEELGENEQFF.